The 16 T cell receptor beta chains in this list originate from one sample, sequenced in a study of Graves' ophthalmopathy and Graves' hyperthyroidism. RNA transcripts served as template for amplifying TCR beta CDR3 sequences. First-round RT-PCR employed HTBI primers, with a second-round multiplex PCR after it. TCRdb reprocessed the multiplex PCR reads with MiXCR, giving one entry per CDR3 protein. The data contain 650,000 to 900,000 distinct CDR3 sequences, around 40% of them seen just once; the ten biggest clones take up 44%. The sample was peripheral blood. The receptors were gathered from an adult man with Graves' ophthalmopathy.

The V and J genes are TRBV2 and TRBJ2-7; D is unclear. Germline assignment: CDR1 SNHLY and CDR2 FYNNEI. The germline V and J ends were trimmed by 6 bases and 0 bases, with 12 bases remaining between them. The CDR3 sequence is 14 residues long. In nucleotides, the CDR3 is TGTGCCAGCAGACCGGGCCTTAGCTCCTACGAGCAGTACTTC. Translated, it gives CASRPGLSSYEQYF. Variable domain in full (rest from reference TRBV2 and TRBJ2-7): EPEVTQTPSHQVTQMGQEVILRCVPISNHLYFYWYRQILGQKVEFLVSFYNNEISEKSEIFDDQFSVERPDGSNFTLKIRSTKLEDSAMYFCASRPGLSSYEQYFGPGTRLTVT.

The chain combines TRBV19 with TRBJ2-7; TRBD1 agrees at 10 bases. This CDR3 has 15 residues. V lost 2 bases to trimming and J lost 3 bases; unmatched junction nucleotides: 4. Looked up from germline, CDR1 is LNHDA and CDR2 is SQIVND (reference sequence). The CDR3 loop is CASSIRQGAYYEQYF. In DNA form, the CDR3 reads TGTGCCAGTAGTATACGACAGGGGGCTTACTACGAGCAGTACTTC.

The sample holds one count of this clonotype. The rearrangement uses TRBV25-1 and TRBJ2-2; 7 positions match TRBD2. The germline V gene encodes CDR1 MGHDK and CDR2 SYGVNS. There are 14 residues in the CDR3. V dropped 8 bases and J dropped 4; count of bases not matched to a gene: 7. The CDR3 bases are TGTGCCAGCGCTAGCGGCTACGGCACCGGGGAGCTGTTTTTT. It specifies CASASGYGTGELFF.

This clonotype was seen ten or more times. The gene calls are TRBV20-1 and TRBJ2-7; D is possibly TRBD1 (5 bases). Germline-derived CDR1 and CDR2 are DFQATT and SNEGSKA (reference sequence). V was pared by 2 bases and J by 4 bases, with 12 bases between. The CDR3 loop spans 13 amino acids. The chain's CDR3 is CSARYGAGYEQYF. In DNA form, the CDR3 reads TGCAGTGCTAGATATGGGGCTGGATACGAGCAGTACTTC.

This clonotype was seen only a few times. The gene calls are TRBV7-9 and TRBJ2-2; no clear D gene. Per germline, CDR1 SEHNR and CDR2 FQNEAQ (reference sequence). V was clipped by 0 bases and J by 0 bases, with 8 bases between them. CDR3 length: 16 amino acids. DNA for the CDR3: TGTGCCAGCAGCTTAGCGCGACCTACGAACACCGGGGAGCTGTTTTTT. Encoded protein: CASSLARPTNTGELFF.

The chain employs TRBV20-1 and TRBJ2-5; either TRBD1 or TRBD2 may supply D (5 bases each). The CDR3 sequence is 17 residues long. Trimming pared 6 bases from V and 2 bases from J, leaving 25 bases between. The germline V gene has CDR1 DFQATT and CDR2 SNEGSKA (reference sequence). As DNA, the CDR3 is TGCAGTGCCCACCGGTCGGGGCTAATAATGGCACAAGAGACCCAGTACTTC. This gives the protein CSAHRSGLIMAQETQYF.

This clonotype was seen a handful of times. The chain is built from TRBV9 and TRBJ1-2, with unresolved D. The germline gives CDR1 SGDLS, CDR2 YYNGEE. Trimming took off 5 bases at V and 2 bases at J, with 13 bases between the two ends. The CDR3 has 14 amino acids. CDR3 DNA: TGTGCCAGCAGGTCGGGCAGTTCAAACTATGGCTACACCTTC. Its protein product is CASRSGSSNYGYTF.

This clonotype was picked up many times. This chain joins TRBV7-9 and TRBJ2-2; no clear D gene. V lost 3 bases and J 2 bases, leaving 1 base between the germline ends. The germline CDR1 and CDR2 sequences are SEHNR and FQNEAQ (reference sequence). The CDR3 is 12 amino acids. CDR3 in DNA: TGTGCCAGCAGCTTTAACACCGGGGAGCTGTTTTTT. Its translation: CASSFNTGELFF.

This clonotype was counted between two and nine times. This may stem from a read error, because a much larger clone lies one nucleotide away. The chain is built from TRBV2 and TRBJ2-5, with TRBD1 matching over 7 bases. This CDR3 comprises 15 residues. V lost 3 bases, J lost 1 base, and 5 bases stayed unmatched. Germline V gene data show CDR1 as SNHLY and CDR2 as FYNNEI. CDR3 protein: CASSDGTAIQETQYF. The CDR3, as DNA: TGTGCCAGCAGTGACGGGACAGCGATCCAAGAGACCCAGTACTTC.

This clonotype was detected a few times. The chain carries TRBV10-3 and TRBJ2-7, with 8 positions matching TRBD1. The CDR3 sequence is 14 residues long. The germline V gene encodes CDR1 ENHRY and CDR2 SYGVKD. Trimming at V came to 10 bases and at J to 2 bases, leaving 10 bases not matched to a gene. The chain's CDR3 is CASTNSRGPYEQYF. In DNA, the CDR3 is TGTGCCAGCACCAACTCCAGGGGGCCCTACGAGCAGTACTTC.

About this clonotype: The CDR3 does not close with the conserved phenylalanine or tryptophan, likely indicating a read error. This chain connects TRBV20-1 to TRBJ1-2, with TRBD1 as a possible D gene (5 bases). V dropped 5 bases and J dropped 0 bases, with 16 bases sitting between them. This CDR3 has 15 amino acids. CDR1 and CDR2 from the germline V gene are DFQATT and SNEGSKA (reference sequence). CDR3 in amino acids: CSAHLDGGTNYGYTS. In DNA, the CDR3 is TGCAGTGCTCACCTTGACGGGGGTACTAACTATGGCTACACCTCC.

The J gene is TRBJ1-1, the V gene TRBV7-4; 9 bases map to TRBD1. CDR1 is SGHVT and CDR2 is SQSDAQ in the germline V gene. The CDR3 totals 14 residues. With 6 bases clipped from V and 11 bases from J, the junction kept 13 bases outside the gene matches. CDR3: CASSSTGGAVHAFF. The CDR3, as DNA: TGTGCCAGCAGTTCTACAGGGGGCGCGGTGCATGCTTTCTTT.

This clonotype was found a few times. The chain's CDR3 is CSAPGTSGDKMRGQYF. The CDR3 nucleotides read TGCAGTGCTCCTGGGACTAGCGGGGACAAAATGCGTGGGCAGTACTTC. V and J are TRBV20-1 and TRBJ2-7; 13 nucleotides align to TRBD2. The V gene end was trimmed by 5 bases and the J gene end by 9 bases; junction bases not matched to a gene: 16. The CDR3 runs 16 residues. Germline V lookup: CDR1 DFQATT, CDR2 SNEGSKA (reference sequence).

Concerning this clonotype: The junction shows a germline mismatch at one end, possibly a read error. This sequence joins TRBV25-1 and TRBJ1-5, with D unclear. The V gene's germline CDR1 is MGHDK and CDR2 SYGVNS. The CDR3 loop spans 16 amino acids. This chain's CDR3 is CASSQELGDSNQPQHF. In DNA form, the CDR3 reads TGTGCCAGCAGCCAAGAATTGGGAGATAGCAATCAGCCTCAGCATTTT.

Concerning this clonotype itself: One end of the junction fails to match germline, which may point to a read error. The CDR3 coding sequence is TGTGCCACCAACAGAGATCGGGGGGCGCATCAGCCCCAGCATTTT. Amino acids: CATNRDRGAHQPQHF. This chain joins TRBV15 and TRBJ1-5, with a possible D match to TRBD1 (6 bases). This CDR3 comprises 15 residues. CDR1 and CDR2 from the germline V gene are LNHNV and YYDKDF (reference sequence).

This clonotype appeared a single time. A read error may be the cause here, since a much bigger clone is one base away. The V call is TRBV10-3, the J call TRBJ1-2; tentative D call: TRBD1 (5 bases). Trimming removed 4 bases from V and 3 bases from J, with 15 bases in between. This CDR3 is 15 amino acids long. The germline CDR1 and CDR2 sequences are ENHRY and SYGVKD. The CDR3 region is CAISGTEGSYYGYTF. CDR3 coding DNA: TGTGCCATCAGTGGCACGGAGGGGAGTTACTATGGCTACACCTTC.